Presented here are 24 T cell receptor beta chains from one specimen sequenced in a study of blood T cell repertoires in COVID-19. The repertoire was sequenced with immunoSEQ multiplex PCR; TCRdb's copy has only in-frame clones and lacks some. The profile shows some 140,000 clones, 81% of them singletons. Input material: peripheral blood. These receptors originate from a woman aged 60-70 years with active or convalescent COVID-19.

This clone was observed a handful of times. The V gene is TRBV5-1, the J gene TRBJ2-2; D gene ambiguous. Trimming cost V 0 bases and J 6 bases, with 12 bases left between them. The CDR3 spans 15 residues. Germline loops: CDR1 SGHRS, CDR2 YFSETQ. CDR3 DNA sequence: TGCGCCAGCAGCTTGGGCTCGATGGAGCCCGGGGAGCTGTTTTTT. This gives the protein CASSLGSMEPGELFF.

The chain combines TRBV11-2 with TRBJ2-5; 9 positions agree with TRBD2. The length of the CDR3 is 17 residues. Germline V gene sequence: CDR1 SGHAT, CDR2 FQNNGV. V trimming: 1 base; J trimming: 2 bases; junction bases outside the gene matches: 8. CDR3 region: CASSLGSGGGVQETQYF. CDR3 in DNA: TGTGCCAGCAGCTTAGGTAGCGGCGGGGGGGTACAAGAGACCCAGTACTTC.

The chain uses TRBV18 and TRBJ2-1; 8 positions agree with TRBD2. CDR3 size: 15 residues. From germline, CDR1 is KGHSH and CDR2 LQKENI. The J segment lost 5 bases and the V segment lost 8 bases, leaving 11 bases of the junction unmatched. The CDR3 region is CASGLGRAENNEQFF. The DNA for the CDR3 is TGTGCCAGCGGACTCGGGAGGGCCGAGAACAATGAGCAGTTCTTC.

The chain has TRBV3-1 (or the pseudogene TRBV3-2) and TRBJ1-3; D not certain. The germline CDR1 and CDR2 sequences are LGHDT and YNNKEL (reference sequence). The CDR3 extends over 15 amino acids. Trimming took off 0 bases at V and 4 bases at J, with 10 bases between the two ends. The CDR3 DNA sequence: TGTGCCAGCAGCCAAGACAGTTTCTCCGGAAACACCATATATTTT. Protein product: CASSQDSFSGNTIYF.

The sample holds many counts of this clone. This CDR3 is CASSRSEYREKLFF. The DNA for the CDR3 is TGTGCCAGCAGCCGAAGTGAATATCGGGAAAAACTGTTTTTT. V gene TRBV14 combines with J gene TRBJ1-4; D is undetermined. The germline V gene has CDR1 SGHDN and CDR2 FVKESK. The CDR3 covers 14 residues. The ends were cut back, 4 bases at V and 8 bases at J, with 14 bases in the middle. The variable domain in full, with the rest retrieved from reference TRBV14 and TRBJ1-4, is EAGVTQFPSHSVIEKGQTVTLRCDPISGHDNLYWYRRVMGKEIKFLLHFVKESKQDESGMPNNRFLAERTGGTYSTLKVQPAELEDSGVYFCASSRSEYREKLFFGSGTQLSVL.

The J gene is TRBJ1-4, the V gene TRBV7-9; D remains unclear. Germline loops: CDR1 SEHNR, CDR2 FQNEAQ (reference sequence). With 5 bases removed from V and 0 bases from J, the gap between germline ends came to 16 bases. The CDR3 spans 17 residues. CDR3 residues: CASSPYPQSSTNEKLFF. DNA of the CDR3: TGTGCCAGCAGCCCGTACCCACAGTCTTCAACTAATGAAAAACTGTTTTTT.

The chain carries TRBV24-1 and TRBJ1-2; D gene unclear. This CDR3 contains 13 residues. Germline CDR1 and CDR2: KGHDR and SFDVKD. Trimming left V 7 bases short and J 3 bases short, with 11 bases between. The CDR3 DNA sequence: TGTGCCACCAGCTCCCGGGTGGACTATGGCTACACCTTC. Translation: CATSSRVDYGYTF.

The chain carries TRBV30 and TRBJ2-7; D is tentatively TRBD1 or TRBD2 (5 bases each). From germline, CDR1 is GTSNPN and CDR2 SVGIG (reference sequence). This CDR3 spans 12 amino acids. V lost 7 bases and J lost 1, with 11 bases in between. The chain's CDR3 is CASGPTSYEQYF. The CDR3, as DNA: TGTGCCTCGGGACCGACTTCCTACGAGCAGTACTTC. Combining the CDR3 with reference TRBV30 and TRBJ2-7 gives the whole variable domain SQTIHQWPATLVQPVGSPLSLECTVEGTSNPNLYWYRQAAGRGLQLLFYSVGIGQISSEVPQNLSASRPQDRQFILSSKKLLLSDSGFYLCASGPTSYEQYFGPGTRLTVT.

This clone has a single count. The rearrangement links TRBV10-3 to TRBJ2-7; a weak D match, TRBD2 (6 bases). The CDR3 runs to 14 residues. V lost 6 bases and J 3 bases, leaving 15 bases between the germline ends. CDR1 and CDR2 from the germline V gene are ENHRY and SYGVKD. CDR3 amino acids: CAISGSPNNYEQYF. In DNA form, the CDR3 reads TGTGCCATCAGCGGGAGTCCAAATAACTACGAGCAGTACTTC.

The chain uses TRBV7-8 and TRBJ1-1, with 9 bases matching TRBD1. This CDR3 comprises 16 residues. Per germline, CDR1 SGHVS and CDR2 FQNEAQ. Losses at the gene ends were 5 bases for V and 4 bases for J; bases not matched to a gene: 11. The DNA of the CDR3 is TGTGCCAGCAGCCCTAGGACAGGGGCGGGGGCCACTGAAGCTTTCTTT. Encoded protein: CASSPRTGAGATEAFF.

This sequence joins TRBV25-1 and TRBJ1-6; D is perhaps TRBD1 (6 bases). Germline assignment: CDR1 MGHDK and CDR2 SYGVNS. Trimming shortened V by 6 bases and J by 0 bases, and 15 bases separated the two germline ends. This CDR3 is built from 17 residues. CDR3 sequence: CASRQWTDSSYNSPLHF. CDR3 coding DNA: TGTGCCAGCAGACAATGGACAGATAGCTCCTATAATTCACCCCTCCACTTT.

This chain links TRBV18 with TRBJ2-1; no reliable D call. Germline lookup yields CDR1 KGHSH and CDR2 LQKENI. The CDR3 has 15 amino acids. Trimming pared 4 bases from V and 0 bases from J, leaving 10 bases between. Here the CDR3 DNA reads TGTGCCAGCTCACGCACATCTGACTCCTACAATGAGCAGTTCTTC. This translates into CASSRTSDSYNEQFF.

This clone was counted once. This rearrangement joins TRBV18 to TRBJ1-4, with TRBD1 as a possible D gene (6 bases). CDR3 length equals 13 residues. Germline V CDR1 and CDR2: KGHSH, LQKENI. V was cut by 5 bases and J by 5 bases, with 9 bases left in between. CDR3 sequence (DNA): TGTGCCAGCTCAGGGGGCCTGAATGAAAAACTGTTTTTT. This codes for CASSGGLNEKLFF.

The chain carries TRBV7-2 and TRBJ2-5, with 11 bases that match TRBD1. The CDR3 has 15 amino acids. Germline assignment: CDR1 SGHTA and CDR2 FQGNSA. The junction had 3 bases not matched to a gene; V was cut back by 1 base and J by 5 bases. For the CDR3, the DNA is TGTGCCAGCAGCTTAGTTGGGACAGGGGGGGAGACCCAGTACTTC. It translates to CASSLVGTGGETQYF.

The chain recombines TRBV24-1 with TRBJ1-4; 7 bases align to TRBD1. V lost 7 bases, J lost 7 bases, and 5 bases stayed unmatched. Germline V gives CDR1 KGHDR, CDR2 SFDVKD. This CDR3 is built from 13 residues. In DNA, the CDR3 is TGTGCCACCAGCGGACAGGTCGGTGAAAAACTGTTTTTT. It is translated as CATSGQVGEKLFF.

This rearrangement joins TRBV19 to TRBJ1-5; TRBD1 might be the D (6 bases). The length of the CDR3 is 14 residues. Trimming took 4 bases from V and 3 from J, leaving 10 bases between them. Germline values: CDR1 LNHDA, CDR2 SQIVND (reference sequence). CDR3 sequence (DNA): TGTGCCAGTAGTAGTACAGGGAACAATCAGCCCCAGCATTTT. This encodes CASSSTGNNQPQHF.

The rearrangement joins TRBV7-9 to TRBJ1-6; TRBD1 might be the D (6 bases). Trimming stripped 5 bases from V and 8 bases from J, with 16 bases between. The CDR3 has 15 residues. Germline CDR1 reads SEHNR; CDR2 reads FQNEAQ (reference sequence). This CDR3 is CASSPGGLSDSPLHF. Written as DNA, the CDR3 is TGTGCCAGCAGCCCGGGGGGCCTGAGTGATTCACCCCTCCACTTT. The variable domain in full, completed from reference TRBV7-9 and TRBJ1-6, reads DTGVSQNPRHKITKRGQNVTFRCDPISEHNRLYWYRQTLGQGPEFLTYFQNEAQLEKSRLLSDRFSAERPKGSFSTLEIQRTEQGDSAMYLCASSPGGLSDSPLHFGNGTRLTVT.

A few counts support this clone. An end of the junction differs from the germline gene, which may be a read error. For the CDR3, the DNA is TGTGCCAGCAGCCCGGGGAACGCCGGGGAGCTGTTTTTT. Translated, it gives CASSPGNAGELFF. The chain carries TRBV3-1 (or the pseudogene TRBV3-2) and TRBJ2-2; possibly TRBD2 for D (5 bases). From germline, CDR1 is LGHDT and CDR2 YNNKEL (reference sequence). The CDR3 is 13 amino acids.

The chain couples TRBV5-5 to TRBJ2-2; 7 nucleotides align to TRBD1. The V and J ends lost 1 base and 4 bases, in that order; junction bases with no gene match: 7. The CDR3 covers 16 residues. Germline lookup yields CDR1 SGHKS and CDR2 YYEKEE (reference sequence). DNA of the CDR3: TGTGCCAGCAGCTTGCGAGACAGGGAAGCCACCGGGGAGCTGTTTTTT. Protein: CASSLRDREATGELFF.

This chain connects TRBV3-1 (or the pseudogene TRBV3-2) to TRBJ1-2; D is uncertain. The CDR3 sequence is 14 residues long. Germline CDR1 reads LGHDT; CDR2 reads YNNKEL (reference sequence). The germline V and J ends were trimmed by 2 bases and 0 bases, with 7 bases remaining between them. CDR3 sequence: CASSQRVANYGYTF. CDR3 in DNA: TGTGCCAGCAGCCAACGGGTTGCTAACTATGGCTACACCTTC.

The gene calls are TRBV5-1 and TRBJ2-5; TRBD2 aligns across 13 bases. This CDR3 has 16 amino acids. The germline CDR1 and CDR2 sequences are SGHRS and YFSETQ. J gave up 5 bases and V 0 bases, and 4 bases lay outside the gene matches. The chain's CDR3 is CASSLAPTSGRETQYF. CDR3 coding DNA: TGCGCCAGCAGCTTGGCCCCGACTAGCGGGAGGGAGACCCAGTACTTC. The entire variable domain, with the rest obtained from reference TRBV5-1 and TRBJ2-5, is as follows: KAGVTQTPRYLIKTRGQQVTLSCSPISGHRSVSWYQQTPGQGLQFLFEYFSETQRNKGNFPGRFSGRQFSNSRSEMNVSTLELGDSALYLCASSLAPTSGRETQYFGPGTRLLVL.

This clone was seen a single time. The genes are TRBV2 and TRBJ1-1; TRBD1 aligns across 8 bases. V lost 3 bases to trimming and J lost 3 bases; unmatched junction nucleotides: 6. The CDR3 is 15 residues long. Germline CDR1 is SNHLY and CDR2 is FYNNEI. CDR3 bases: TGTGCCAGCAGTGAGGGACAGGCGGGTGACACTGAAGCTTTCTTT. Its protein is CASSEGQAGDTEAFF.

This clone was picked up a small number of times. The rearrangement uses TRBV25-1 and TRBJ2-7, with unresolved D. From germline, CDR1 is MGHDK and CDR2 SYGVNS. The CDR3 loop spans 14 amino acids. Trimming left V 4 bases short and J 5 bases short, with 15 bases between. The CDR3 bases are TGTGCCAGCAGTGGCCGTGACACCCTCGACGAGCAGTACGTC. It specifies CASSGRDTLDEQYV.

The chain recombines TRBV6-4 with TRBJ2-7; 9 positions match TRBD2. J gave up 3 bases and V 0 bases, and 9 bases lay outside the gene matches. Germline CDR1 and CDR2: MRHNA and SNTAGT. The CDR3 consists of 17 residues. The CDR3 nucleotides read TGTGCCAGCAGTGACTCGACCGGCGGGGGGGCCAACTACGAGCAGTACTTC. Its translation: CASSDSTGGGANYEQYF.